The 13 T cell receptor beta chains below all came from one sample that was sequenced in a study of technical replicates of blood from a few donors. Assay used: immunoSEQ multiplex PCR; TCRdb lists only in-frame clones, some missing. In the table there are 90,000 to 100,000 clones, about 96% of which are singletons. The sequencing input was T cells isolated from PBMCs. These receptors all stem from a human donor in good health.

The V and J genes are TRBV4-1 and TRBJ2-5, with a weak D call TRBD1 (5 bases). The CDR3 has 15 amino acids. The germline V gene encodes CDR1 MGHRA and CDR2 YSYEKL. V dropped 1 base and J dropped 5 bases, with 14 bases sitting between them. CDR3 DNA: TGCGCCAGCAGCCAAGTTCTATCGGCAGGGGAGACCCAGTACTTC. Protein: CASSQVLSAGETQYF.

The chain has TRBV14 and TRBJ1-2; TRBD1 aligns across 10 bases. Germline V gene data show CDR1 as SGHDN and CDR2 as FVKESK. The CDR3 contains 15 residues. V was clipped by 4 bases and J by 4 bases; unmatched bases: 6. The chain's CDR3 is CASSPRTGGLYGYTF. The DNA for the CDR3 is TGTGCCAGCAGCCCCAGGACAGGGGGTCTCTATGGCTACACCTTC.

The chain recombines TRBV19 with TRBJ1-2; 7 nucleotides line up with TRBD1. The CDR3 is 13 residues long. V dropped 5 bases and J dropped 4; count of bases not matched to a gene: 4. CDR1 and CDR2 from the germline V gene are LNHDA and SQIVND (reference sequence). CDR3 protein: CASSPRQGYGYTF. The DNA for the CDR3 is TGTGCCAGTAGTCCCCGACAGGGCTATGGCTACACCTTC.

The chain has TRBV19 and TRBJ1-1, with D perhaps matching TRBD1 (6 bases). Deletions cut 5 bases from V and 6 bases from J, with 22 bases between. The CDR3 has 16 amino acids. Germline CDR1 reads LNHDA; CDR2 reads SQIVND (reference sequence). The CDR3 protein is CASSGLGAGRQAEAFF. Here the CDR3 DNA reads TGTGCCAGTAGTGGCCTGGGGGCAGGGCGCCAGGCTGAAGCTTTCTTT.

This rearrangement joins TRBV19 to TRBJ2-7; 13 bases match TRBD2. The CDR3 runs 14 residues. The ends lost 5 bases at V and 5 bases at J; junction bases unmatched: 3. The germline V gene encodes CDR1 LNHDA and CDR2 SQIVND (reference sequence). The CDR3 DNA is TGTGCCAGTAGTCTTGGACTAGCGGGAGACGAGCAGTACTTC. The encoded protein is CASSLGLAGDEQYF.

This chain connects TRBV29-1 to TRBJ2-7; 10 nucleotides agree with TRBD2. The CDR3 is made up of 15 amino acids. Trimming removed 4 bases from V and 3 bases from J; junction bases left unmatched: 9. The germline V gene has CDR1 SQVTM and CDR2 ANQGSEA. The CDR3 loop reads CSVGGVGLALYEQYF. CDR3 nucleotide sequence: TGCAGCGTTGGGGGAGTGGGACTAGCGCTCTACGAGCAGTACTTC.

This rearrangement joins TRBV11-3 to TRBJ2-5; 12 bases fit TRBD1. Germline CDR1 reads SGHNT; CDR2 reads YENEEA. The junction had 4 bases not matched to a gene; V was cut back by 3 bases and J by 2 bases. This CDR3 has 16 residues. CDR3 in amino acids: CASSLGTGGPQETQYF. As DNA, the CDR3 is TGTGCCAGCAGCTTGGGGACAGGGGGCCCTCAAGAGACCCAGTACTTC.

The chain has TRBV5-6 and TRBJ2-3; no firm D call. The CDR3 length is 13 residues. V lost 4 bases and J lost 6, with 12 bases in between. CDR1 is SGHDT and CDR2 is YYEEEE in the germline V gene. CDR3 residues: CASSVKLFDTQYF. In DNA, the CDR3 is TGTGCCAGCAGCGTTAAGCTCTTCGATACGCAGTATTTT.

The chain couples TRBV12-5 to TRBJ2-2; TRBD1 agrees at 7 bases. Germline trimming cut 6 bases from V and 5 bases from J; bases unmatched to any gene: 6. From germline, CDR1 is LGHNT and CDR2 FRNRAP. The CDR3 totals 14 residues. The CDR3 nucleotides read TGTGCTAGTGGGACCGGGACAGCGACCGGGGAGCTGTTTTTT. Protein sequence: CASGTGTATGELFF. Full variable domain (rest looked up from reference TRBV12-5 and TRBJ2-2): DARVTQTPRHKVTEMGQEVTMRCQPILGHNTVFWYRQTMMQGLELLAYFRNRAPLDDSGMPKDRFSAEMPDATLATLKIQPSEPRDSAVYFCASGTGTATGELFFGEGSRLTVL.

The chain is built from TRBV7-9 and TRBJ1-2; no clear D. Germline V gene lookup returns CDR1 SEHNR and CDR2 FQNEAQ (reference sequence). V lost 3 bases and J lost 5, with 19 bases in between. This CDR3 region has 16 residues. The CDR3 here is CASSLTGEAYNYGYTF. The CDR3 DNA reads TGTGCCAGCAGCTTGACCGGGGAGGCTTACAATTATGGCTACACCTTC.

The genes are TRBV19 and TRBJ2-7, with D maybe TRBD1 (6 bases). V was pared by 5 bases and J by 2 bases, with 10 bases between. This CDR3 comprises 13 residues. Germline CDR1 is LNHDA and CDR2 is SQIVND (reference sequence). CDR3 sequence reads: CASSRQVTYEQYF. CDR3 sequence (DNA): TGTGCCAGTAGTCGACAGGTTACCTACGAGCAGTACTTC.

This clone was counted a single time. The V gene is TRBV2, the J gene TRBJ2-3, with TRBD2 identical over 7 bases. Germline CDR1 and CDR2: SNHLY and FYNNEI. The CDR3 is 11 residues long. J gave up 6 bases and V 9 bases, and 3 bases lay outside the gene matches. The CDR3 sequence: CASSRGDTQYF. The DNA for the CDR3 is TGTGCCAGTTCGCGGGGGGATACGCAGTATTTT.

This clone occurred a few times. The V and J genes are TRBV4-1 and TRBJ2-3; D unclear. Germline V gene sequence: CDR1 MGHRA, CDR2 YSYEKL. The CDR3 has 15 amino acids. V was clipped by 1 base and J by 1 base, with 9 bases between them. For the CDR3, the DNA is TGCGCCAGCAGCCAAGGCCTTCGGGGCACAGATACGCAGTATTTT. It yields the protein CASSQGLRGTDTQYF.